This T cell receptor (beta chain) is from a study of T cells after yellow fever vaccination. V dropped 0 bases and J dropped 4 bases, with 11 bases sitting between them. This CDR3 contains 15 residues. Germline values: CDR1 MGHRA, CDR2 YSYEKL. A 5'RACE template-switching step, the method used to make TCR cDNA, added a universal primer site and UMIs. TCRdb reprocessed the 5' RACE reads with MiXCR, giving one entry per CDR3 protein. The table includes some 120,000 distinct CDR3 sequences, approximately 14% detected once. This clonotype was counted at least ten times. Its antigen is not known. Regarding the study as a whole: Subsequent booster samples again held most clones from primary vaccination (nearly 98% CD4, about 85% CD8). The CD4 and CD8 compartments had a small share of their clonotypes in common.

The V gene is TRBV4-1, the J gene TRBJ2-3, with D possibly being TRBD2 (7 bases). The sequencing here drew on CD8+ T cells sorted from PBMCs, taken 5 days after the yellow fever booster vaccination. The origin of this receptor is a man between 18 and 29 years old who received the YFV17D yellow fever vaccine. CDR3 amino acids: CASSQDRGGADTQYF. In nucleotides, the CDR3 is TGCGCCAGCAGCCAAGATCGAGGGGGGGCAGATACGCAGTATTTT.